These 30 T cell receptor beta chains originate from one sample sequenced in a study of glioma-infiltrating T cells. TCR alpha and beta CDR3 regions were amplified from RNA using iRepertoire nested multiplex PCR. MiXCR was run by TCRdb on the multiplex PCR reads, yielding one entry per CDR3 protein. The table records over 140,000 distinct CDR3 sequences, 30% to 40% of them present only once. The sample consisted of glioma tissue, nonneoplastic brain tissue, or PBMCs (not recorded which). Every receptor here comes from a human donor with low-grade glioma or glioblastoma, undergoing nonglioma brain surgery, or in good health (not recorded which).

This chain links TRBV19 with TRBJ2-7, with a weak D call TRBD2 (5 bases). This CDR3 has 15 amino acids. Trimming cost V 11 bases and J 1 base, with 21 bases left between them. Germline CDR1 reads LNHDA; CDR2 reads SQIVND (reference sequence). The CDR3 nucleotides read TGTGCCTCCGCGAGGGCGCCGGGCCCTTCCTACGAGCAGTACTTC. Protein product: CASARAPGPSYEQYF.

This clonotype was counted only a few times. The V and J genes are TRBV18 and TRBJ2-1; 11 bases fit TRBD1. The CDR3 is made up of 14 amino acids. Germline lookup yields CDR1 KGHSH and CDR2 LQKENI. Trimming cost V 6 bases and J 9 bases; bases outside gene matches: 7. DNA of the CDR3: TGTGCCAGCTCCCGGGACAGGGGGTTGACTGAGCAGTTCTTC. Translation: CASSRDRGLTEQFF. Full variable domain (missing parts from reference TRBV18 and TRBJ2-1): NAGVMQNPRHLVRRRGQEARLRCSPMKGHSHVYWYRQLPEEGLKFMVYLQKENIIDESGMPKERFSAEFPKEGPSILRIQQVVRGDSAAYFCASSRDRGLTEQFFGPGTRLTVL.

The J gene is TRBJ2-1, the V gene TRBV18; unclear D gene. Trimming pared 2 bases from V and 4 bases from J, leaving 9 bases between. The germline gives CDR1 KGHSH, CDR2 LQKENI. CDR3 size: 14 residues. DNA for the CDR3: TGTGCCAGCTCACCAAGGACGGAATACAATGAGCAGTTCTTC. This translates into CASSPRTEYNEQFF.

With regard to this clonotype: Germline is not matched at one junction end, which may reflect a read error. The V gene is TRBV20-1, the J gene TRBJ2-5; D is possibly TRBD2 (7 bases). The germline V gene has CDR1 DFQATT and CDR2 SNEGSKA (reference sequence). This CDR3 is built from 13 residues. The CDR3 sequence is CSPYSGAGETEYF. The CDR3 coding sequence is TGCAGTCCCTACAGCGGGGCAGGGGAGACCGAGTACTTC.

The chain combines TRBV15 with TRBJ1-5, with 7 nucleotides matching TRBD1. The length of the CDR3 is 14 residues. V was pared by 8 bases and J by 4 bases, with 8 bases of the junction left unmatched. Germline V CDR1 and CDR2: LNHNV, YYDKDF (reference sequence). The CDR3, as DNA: TGTGCCACCGAGGCAGGGGGAGTAAATCAGCCCCAGCATTTT. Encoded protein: CATEAGGVNQPQHF. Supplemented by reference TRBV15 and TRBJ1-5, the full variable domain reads DAMVIQNPRYQVTQFGKPVTLSCSQTLNHNVMYWYQQKSSQAPKLLFHYYDKDFNNEADTPDNFQSRRPNTSFCFLDIRSPGLGDTAMYLCATEAGGVNQPQHFGDGTRLSIL.

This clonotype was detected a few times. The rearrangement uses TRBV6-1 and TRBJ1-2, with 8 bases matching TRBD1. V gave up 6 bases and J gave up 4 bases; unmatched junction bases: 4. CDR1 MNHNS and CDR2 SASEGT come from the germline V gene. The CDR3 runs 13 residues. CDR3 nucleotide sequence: TGTGCCAGCAGCCCAGGGGGCAGCTATGGCTACACCTTC. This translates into CASSPGGSYGYTF.

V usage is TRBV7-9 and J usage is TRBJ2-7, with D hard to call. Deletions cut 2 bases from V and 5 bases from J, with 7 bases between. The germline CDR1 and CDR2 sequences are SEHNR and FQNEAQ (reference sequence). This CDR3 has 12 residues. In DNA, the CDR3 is TGTGCCAGCAGCTTAATGGCCAACGAGCAGTACTTC. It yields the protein CASSLMANEQYF.

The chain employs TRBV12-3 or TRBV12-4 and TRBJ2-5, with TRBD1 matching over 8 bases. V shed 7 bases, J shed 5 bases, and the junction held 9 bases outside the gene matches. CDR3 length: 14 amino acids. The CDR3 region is CASKGTGVAETQYF. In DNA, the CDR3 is TGTGCCAGCAAAGGGACAGGCGTTGCGGAGACCCAGTACTTC.

CDR3 DNA sequence: TGTGCTAGTGGTACCTCTAGCGATCAGGAGACCCAGTACTTC. Translation gives CASGTSSDQETQYF. The V and J genes are TRBV12-5 and TRBJ2-5, with D maybe TRBD2 (6 bases). The germline V and J ends were trimmed by 5 bases and 5 bases, with 15 bases remaining between them. In germline, CDR1 is LGHNT, CDR2 FRNRAP. This CDR3 region has 14 residues. The full variable domain, completed using reference TRBV12-5 and TRBJ2-5, is DARVTQTPRHKVTEMGQEVTMRCQPILGHNTVFWYRQTMMQGLELLAYFRNRAPLDDSGMPKDRFSAEMPDATLATLKIQPSEPRDSAVYFCASGTSSDQETQYFGPGTRLLVL.

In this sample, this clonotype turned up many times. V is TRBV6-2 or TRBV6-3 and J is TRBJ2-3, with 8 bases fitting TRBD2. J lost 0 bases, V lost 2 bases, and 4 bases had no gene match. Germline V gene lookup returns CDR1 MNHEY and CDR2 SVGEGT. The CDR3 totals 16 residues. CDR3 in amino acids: CASSYVVAGSTDTQYF. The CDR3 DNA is TGTGCCAGCAGTTACGTCGTAGCGGGGAGCACAGATACGCAGTATTTT.

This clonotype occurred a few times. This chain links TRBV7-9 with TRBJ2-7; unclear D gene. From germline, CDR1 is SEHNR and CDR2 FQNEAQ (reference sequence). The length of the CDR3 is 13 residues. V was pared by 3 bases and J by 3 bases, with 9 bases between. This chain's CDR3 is CASSFADYYEQYF. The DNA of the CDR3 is TGTGCCAGCAGCTTCGCAGATTACTACGAGCAGTACTTC.

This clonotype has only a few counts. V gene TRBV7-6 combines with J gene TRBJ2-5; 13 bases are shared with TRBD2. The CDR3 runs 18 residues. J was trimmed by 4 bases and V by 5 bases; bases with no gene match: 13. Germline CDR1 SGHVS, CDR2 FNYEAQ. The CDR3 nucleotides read TGTGCCAGCAGCCCCGCCGACCGACTAGCGGGGGGCTTAGAGACCCAGTACTTC. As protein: CASSPADRLAGGLETQYF. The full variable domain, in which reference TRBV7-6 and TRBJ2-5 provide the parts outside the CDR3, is GAGVSQSPRYKVTKRGQDVALRCDPISGHVSLYWYRQALGQGPEFLTYFNYEAQQDKSGLPNDRFSAERPEGSISTLTIQRTEQRDSAMYRCASSPADRLAGGLETQYFGPGTRLLVL.

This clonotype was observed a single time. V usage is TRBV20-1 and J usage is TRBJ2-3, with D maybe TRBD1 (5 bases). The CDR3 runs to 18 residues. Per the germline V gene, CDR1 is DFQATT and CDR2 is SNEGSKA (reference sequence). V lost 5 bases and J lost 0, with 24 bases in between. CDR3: CSAQLNGLGAPSTDTQYF. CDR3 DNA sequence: TGCAGTGCTCAACTTAATGGTTTAGGGGCCCCTAGCACAGATACGCAGTATTTT.

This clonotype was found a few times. CDR3 amino acids: CASSQATGGMDEQYF. Written as DNA, the CDR3 is TGTGCCAGCAGCCAAGCGACAGGGGGCATGGACGAGCAGTACTTC. This chain uses TRBV14 with TRBJ2-7; the match to TRBD1 covers 10 bases. Trimming at V came to 1 base and at J to 5 bases, leaving 5 bases not matched to a gene. The CDR3 sequence is 15 residues long. From germline, CDR1 is SGHDN and CDR2 FVKESK.

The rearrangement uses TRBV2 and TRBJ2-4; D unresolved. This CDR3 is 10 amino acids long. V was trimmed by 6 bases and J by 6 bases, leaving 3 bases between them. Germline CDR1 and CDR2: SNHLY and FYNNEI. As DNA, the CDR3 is TGTGCCAGCAGACTAAACATTCAGTACTTC. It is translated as CASRLNIQYF.

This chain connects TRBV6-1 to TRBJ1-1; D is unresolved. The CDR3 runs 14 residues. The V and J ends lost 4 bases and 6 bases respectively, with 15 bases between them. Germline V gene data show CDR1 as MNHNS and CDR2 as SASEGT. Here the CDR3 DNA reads TGTGCCAGCAGTGCTTCGCACAGTCGGGCTGAAGCTTTCTTT. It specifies CASSASHSRAEAFF.

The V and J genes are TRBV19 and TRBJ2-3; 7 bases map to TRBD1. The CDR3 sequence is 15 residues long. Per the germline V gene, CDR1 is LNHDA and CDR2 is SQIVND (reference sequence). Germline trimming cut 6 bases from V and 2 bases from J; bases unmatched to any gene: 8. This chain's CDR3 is CASRTTGQLTDTQYF. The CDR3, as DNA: TGTGCCAGTAGAACGACAGGGCAACTCACAGATACGCAGTATTTT.

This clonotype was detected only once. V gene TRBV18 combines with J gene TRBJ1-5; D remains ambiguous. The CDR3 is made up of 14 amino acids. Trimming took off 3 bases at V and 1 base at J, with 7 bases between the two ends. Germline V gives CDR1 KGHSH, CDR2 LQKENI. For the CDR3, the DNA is TGTGCCAGCTCACCGGCAGTAAGCAATCAGCCCCAGCATTTT. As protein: CASSPAVSNQPQHF.

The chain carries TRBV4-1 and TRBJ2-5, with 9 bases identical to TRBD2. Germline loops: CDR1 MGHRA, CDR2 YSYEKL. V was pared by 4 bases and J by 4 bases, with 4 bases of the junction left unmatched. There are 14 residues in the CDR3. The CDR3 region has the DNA TGCGCCAGCAGCCCCCAGACTAGCGGAGAGACCCAGTACTTC. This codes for CASSPQTSGETQYF.

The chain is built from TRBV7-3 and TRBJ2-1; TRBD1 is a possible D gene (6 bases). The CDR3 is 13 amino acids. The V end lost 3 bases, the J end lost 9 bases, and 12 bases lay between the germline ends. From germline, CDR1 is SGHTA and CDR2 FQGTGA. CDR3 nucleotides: TGTGCCAGCAGCTTCCAGGGGAGAAGTGAGCAGTTCTTC. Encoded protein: CASSFQGRSEQFF.

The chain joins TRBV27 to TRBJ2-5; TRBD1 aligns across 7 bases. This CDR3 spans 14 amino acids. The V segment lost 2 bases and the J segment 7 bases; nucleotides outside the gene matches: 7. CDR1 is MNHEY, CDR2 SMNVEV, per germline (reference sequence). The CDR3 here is CASSLEGQGVTQYF. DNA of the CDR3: TGTGCCAGCAGTTTAGAAGGCCAGGGGGTGACCCAGTACTTC.

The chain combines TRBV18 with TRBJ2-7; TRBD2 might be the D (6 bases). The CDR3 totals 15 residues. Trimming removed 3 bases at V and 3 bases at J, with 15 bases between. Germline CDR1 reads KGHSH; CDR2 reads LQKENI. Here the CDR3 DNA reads TGTGCCAGCTCACCCACTATTGTTAGCGGCTACGAGCAGTACTTC. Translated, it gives CASSPTIVSGYEQYF. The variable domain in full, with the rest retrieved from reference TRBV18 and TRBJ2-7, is NAGVMQNPRHLVRRRGQEARLRCSPMKGHSHVYWYRQLPEEGLKFMVYLQKENIIDESGMPKERFSAEFPKEGPSILRIQQVVRGDSAAYFCASSPTIVSGYEQYFGPGTRLTVT.

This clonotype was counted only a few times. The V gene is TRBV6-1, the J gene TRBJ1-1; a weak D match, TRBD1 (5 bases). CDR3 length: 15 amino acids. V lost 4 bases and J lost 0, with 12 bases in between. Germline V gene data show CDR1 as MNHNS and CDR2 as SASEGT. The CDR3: CASSGQFPMNTEAFF. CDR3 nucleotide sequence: TGTGCCAGCAGTGGACAGTTTCCGATGAACACTGAAGCTTTCTTT.

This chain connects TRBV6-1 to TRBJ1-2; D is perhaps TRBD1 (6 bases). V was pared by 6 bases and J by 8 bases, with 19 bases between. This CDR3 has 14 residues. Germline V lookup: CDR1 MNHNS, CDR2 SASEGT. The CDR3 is CASRPDSAIRGYTF. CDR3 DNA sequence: TGTGCCAGCAGACCGGACAGCGCCATTCGCGGCTACACCTTC.

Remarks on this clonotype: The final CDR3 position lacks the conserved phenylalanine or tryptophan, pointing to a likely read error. The DNA for the CDR3 is TGTGCCACCAGTGACGGACAGGGGTTACGTGGCTACACCTTA. Translated: CATSDGQGLRGYTL. The chain couples TRBV24-1 to TRBJ1-2; 9 bases agree with TRBD1. V lost 4 bases, J lost 7 bases, and 6 bases stayed unmatched. Germline CDR1 KGHDR, CDR2 SFDVKD. This CDR3 comprises 14 residues.

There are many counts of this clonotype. The CDR3 DNA reads TGCAGTGCTAGGCTTCCTAGGGCGGGAGAAAGTGTGCAGTACTTC. This codes for CSARLPRAGESVQYF. V is TRBV20-1 and J is TRBJ2-7, with 7 bases lining up with TRBD2. CDR3 length: 15 amino acids. Per the germline V gene, CDR1 is DFQATT and CDR2 is SNEGSKA (reference sequence). After removal of 3 bases from V and 9 bases from J, the junction contained 17 bases not matched to a gene.

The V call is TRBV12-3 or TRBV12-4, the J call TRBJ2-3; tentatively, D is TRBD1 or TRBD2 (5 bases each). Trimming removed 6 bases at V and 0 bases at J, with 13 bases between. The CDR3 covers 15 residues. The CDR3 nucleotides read TGTGCCAGCAGGTCCGGGACGTTCAGCACAGATACGCAGTATTTT. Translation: CASRSGTFSTDTQYF.

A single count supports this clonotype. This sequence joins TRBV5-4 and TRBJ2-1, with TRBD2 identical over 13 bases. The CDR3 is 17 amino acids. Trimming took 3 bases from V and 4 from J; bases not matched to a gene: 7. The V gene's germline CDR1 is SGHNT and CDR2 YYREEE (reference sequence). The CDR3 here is CASSSRKTSGRYNEQFF. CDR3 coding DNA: TGTGCCAGCAGCTCCCGGAAGACTAGCGGGAGGTACAATGAGCAGTTCTTC.

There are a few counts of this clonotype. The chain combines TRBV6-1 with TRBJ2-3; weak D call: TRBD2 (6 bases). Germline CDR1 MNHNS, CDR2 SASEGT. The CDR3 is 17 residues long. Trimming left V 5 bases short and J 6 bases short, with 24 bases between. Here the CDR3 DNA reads TGTGCCAGCAGTCCCACCCCGGGTGCGGGGAGGATTGATACGCAGTATTTT. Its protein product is CASSPTPGAGRIDTQYF.

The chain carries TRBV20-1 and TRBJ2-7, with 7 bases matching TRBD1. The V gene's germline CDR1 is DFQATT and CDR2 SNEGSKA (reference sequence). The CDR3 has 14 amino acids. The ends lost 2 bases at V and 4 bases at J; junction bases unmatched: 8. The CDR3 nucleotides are TGCAGTGCTAGAATTCAGCAGGGGGAGTACGAGCAGTACTTC. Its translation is CSARIQQGEYEQYF.